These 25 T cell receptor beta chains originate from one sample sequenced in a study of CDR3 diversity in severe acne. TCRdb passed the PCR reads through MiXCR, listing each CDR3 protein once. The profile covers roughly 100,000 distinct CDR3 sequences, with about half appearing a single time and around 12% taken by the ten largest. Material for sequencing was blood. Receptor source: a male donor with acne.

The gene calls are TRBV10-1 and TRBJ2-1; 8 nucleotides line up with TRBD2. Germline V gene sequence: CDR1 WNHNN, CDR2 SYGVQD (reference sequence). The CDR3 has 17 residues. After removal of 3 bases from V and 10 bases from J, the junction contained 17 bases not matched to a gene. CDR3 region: CASSDTASTSGNVEQFF. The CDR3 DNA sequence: TGCGCCAGCAGTGATACTGCCAGCACTAGCGGCAATGTAGAGCAGTTCTTC.

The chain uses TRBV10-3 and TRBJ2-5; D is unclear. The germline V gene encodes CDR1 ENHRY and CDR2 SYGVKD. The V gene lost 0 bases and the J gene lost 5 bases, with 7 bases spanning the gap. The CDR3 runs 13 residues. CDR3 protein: CAISESGRETQYF. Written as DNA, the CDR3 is TGTGCCATCAGTGAGTCTGGCCGGGAGACCCAGTACTTC.

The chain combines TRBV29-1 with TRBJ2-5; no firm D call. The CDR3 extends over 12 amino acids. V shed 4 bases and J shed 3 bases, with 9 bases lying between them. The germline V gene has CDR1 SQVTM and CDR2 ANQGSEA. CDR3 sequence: CSVVFGEETQYF. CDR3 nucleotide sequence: TGCAGCGTTGTATTCGGTGAAGAGACCCAGTACTTC.

The CDR3 loop reads CASSSRGLAGGNQETQYF. In DNA, the CDR3 is TGTGCCAGCAGCTCTAGGGGACTAGCGGGAGGGAATCAAGAGACCCAGTACTTC. J is TRBJ2-5 and V is TRBV7-9, with 16 bases matching TRBD2. CDR3 length: 18 amino acids. The V gene end was trimmed by 4 bases and the J gene end by 2 bases; junction bases not matched to a gene: 7. Germline V gene sequence: CDR1 SEHNR, CDR2 FQNEAQ (reference sequence). Variable domain in full (rest from reference TRBV7-9 and TRBJ2-5): DTGVSQNPRHKITKRGQNVTFRCDPISEHNRLYWYRQTLGQGPEFLTYFQNEAQLEKSRLLSDRFSAERPKGSFSTLEIQRTEQGDSAMYLCASSSRGLAGGNQETQYFGPGTRLLVL.

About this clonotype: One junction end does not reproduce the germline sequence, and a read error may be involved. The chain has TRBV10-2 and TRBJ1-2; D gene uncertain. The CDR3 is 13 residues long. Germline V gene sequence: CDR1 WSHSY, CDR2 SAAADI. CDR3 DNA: TGTGCCAGCAGTTACTCGTTAGGCGCTGGCTACACCTTC. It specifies CASSYSLGAGYTF.

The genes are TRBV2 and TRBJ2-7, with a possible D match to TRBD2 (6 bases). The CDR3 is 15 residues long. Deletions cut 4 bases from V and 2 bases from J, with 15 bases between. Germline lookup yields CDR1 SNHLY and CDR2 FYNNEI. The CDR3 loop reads CASSGTIGITYEQYF. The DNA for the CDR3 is TGTGCCAGCAGTGGGACTATCGGGATTACCTACGAGCAGTACTTC. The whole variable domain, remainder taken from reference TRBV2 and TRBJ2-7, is EPEVTQTPSHQVTQMGQEVILRCVPISNHLYFYWYRQILGQKVEFLVSFYNNEISEKSEIFDDQFSVERPDGSNFTLKIRSTKLEDSAMYFCASSGTIGITYEQYFGPGTRLTVT.

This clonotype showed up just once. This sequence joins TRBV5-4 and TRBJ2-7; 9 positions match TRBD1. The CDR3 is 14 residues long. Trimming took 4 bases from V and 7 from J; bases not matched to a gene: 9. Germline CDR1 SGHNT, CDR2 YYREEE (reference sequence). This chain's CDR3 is CASSSGTGNIEQYF. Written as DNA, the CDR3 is TGTGCCAGCAGCAGCGGGACAGGGAATATAGAGCAGTACTTC.

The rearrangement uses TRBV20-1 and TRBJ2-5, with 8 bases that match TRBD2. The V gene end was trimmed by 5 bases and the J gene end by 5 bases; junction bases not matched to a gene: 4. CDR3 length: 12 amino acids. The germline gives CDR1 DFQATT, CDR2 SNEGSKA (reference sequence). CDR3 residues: CSAQTGGETQYF. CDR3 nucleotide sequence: TGCAGTGCTCAAACGGGGGGGGAGACCCAGTACTTC.

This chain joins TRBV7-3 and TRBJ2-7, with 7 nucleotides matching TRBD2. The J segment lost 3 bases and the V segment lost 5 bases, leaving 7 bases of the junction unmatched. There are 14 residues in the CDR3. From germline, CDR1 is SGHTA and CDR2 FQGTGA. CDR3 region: CASSPSGTNYEQYF. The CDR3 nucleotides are TGTGCCAGCAGCCCATCCGGGACTAACTACGAGCAGTACTTC.

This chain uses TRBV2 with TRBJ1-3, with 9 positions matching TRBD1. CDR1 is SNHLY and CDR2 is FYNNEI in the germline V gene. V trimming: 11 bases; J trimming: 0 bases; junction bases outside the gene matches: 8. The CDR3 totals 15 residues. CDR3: CARIDRGSSGNTIYF. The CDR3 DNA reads TGTGCCCGTATAGACAGGGGGTCCTCTGGAAACACCATATATTTT. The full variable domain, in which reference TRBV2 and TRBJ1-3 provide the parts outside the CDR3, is EPEVTQTPSHQVTQMGQEVILRCVPISNHLYFYWYRQILGQKVEFLVSFYNNEISEKSEIFDDQFSVERPDGSNFTLKIRSTKLEDSAMYFCARIDRGSSGNTIYFGEGSWLTVV.

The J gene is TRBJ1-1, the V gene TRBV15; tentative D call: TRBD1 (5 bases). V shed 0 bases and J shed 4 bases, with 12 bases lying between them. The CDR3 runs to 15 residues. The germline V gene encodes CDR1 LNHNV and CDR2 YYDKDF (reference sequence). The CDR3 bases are TGTGCCACCAGCAGAGATCTAGGGGCGGTCACTGAAGCTTTCTTT. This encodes CATSRDLGAVTEAFF.

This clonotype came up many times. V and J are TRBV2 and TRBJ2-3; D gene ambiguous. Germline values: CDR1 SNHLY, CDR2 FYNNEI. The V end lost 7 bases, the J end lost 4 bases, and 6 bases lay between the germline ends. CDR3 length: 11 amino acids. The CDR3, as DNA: TGTGCCAGCAAGGTCCCAGATACGCAGTATTTT. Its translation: CASKVPDTQYF.

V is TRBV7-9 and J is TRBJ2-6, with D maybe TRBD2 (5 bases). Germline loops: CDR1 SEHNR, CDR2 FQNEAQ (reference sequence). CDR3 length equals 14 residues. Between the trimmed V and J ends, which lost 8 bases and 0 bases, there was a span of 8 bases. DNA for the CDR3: TGTGCCAGCCGGGGTGCCTCTGGGGCCAACGTCCTGACTTTC. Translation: CASRGASGANVLTF.

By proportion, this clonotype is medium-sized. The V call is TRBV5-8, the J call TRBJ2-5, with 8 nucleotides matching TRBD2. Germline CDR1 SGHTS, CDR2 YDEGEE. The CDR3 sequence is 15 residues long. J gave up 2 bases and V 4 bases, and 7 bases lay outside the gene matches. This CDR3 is CASSLWREVQETQYF. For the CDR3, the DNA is TGTGCCAGCAGCCTGTGGCGGGAGGTACAAGAGACCCAGTACTTC.

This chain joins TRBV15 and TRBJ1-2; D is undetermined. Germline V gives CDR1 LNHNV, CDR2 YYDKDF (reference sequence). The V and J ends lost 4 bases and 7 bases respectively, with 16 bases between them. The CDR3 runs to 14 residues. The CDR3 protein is CATSTTPGSLGYTF. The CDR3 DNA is TGTGCCACCAGCACTACCCCGGGGTCCCTTGGCTACACCTTC.

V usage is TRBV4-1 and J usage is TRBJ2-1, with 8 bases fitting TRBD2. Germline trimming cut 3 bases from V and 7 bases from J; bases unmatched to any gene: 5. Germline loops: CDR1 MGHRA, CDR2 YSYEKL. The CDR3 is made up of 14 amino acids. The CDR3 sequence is CASSHGGAGNEQFF. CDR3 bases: TGCGCCAGCAGCCACGGGGGGGCCGGGAATGAGCAGTTCTTC.

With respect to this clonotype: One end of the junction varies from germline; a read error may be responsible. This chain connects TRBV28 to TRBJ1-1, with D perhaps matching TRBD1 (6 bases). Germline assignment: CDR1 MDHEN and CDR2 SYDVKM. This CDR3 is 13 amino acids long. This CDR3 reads CASSWTVNTEALF. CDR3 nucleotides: TGTGCCAGCAGTTGGACAGTGAACACTGAAGCTCTCTTT.

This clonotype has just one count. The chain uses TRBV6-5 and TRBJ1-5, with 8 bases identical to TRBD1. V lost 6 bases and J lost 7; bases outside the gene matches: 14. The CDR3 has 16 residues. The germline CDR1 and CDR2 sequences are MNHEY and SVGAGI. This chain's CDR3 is CASSDGSQGVGQPQHF. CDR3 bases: TGTGCCAGCAGCGACGGGTCACAGGGGGTCGGGCAGCCCCAGCATTTT.

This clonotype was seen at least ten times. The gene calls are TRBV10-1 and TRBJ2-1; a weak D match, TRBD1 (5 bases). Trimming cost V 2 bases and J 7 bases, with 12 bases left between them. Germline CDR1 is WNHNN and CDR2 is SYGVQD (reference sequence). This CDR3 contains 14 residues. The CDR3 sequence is CASSEAGTGNEQFF. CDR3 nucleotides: TGCGCCAGCAGTGAGGCAGGTACAGGTAATGAGCAGTTCTTC.

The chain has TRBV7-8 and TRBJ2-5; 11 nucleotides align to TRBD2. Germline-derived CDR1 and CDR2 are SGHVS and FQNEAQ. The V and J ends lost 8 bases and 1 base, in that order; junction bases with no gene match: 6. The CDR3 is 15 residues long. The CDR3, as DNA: TGTGCCAGCGGCGAGGGACTAGCGGTCCAAGAGACCCAGTACTTC. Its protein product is CASGEGLAVQETQYF. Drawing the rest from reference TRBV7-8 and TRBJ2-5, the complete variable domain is GAGVSQSPRYKVAKRGQDVALRCDPISGHVSLFWYQQALGQGPEFLTYFQNEAQLDKSGLPSDRFFAERPEGSVSTLKIQRTQQEDSAVYLCASGEGLAVQETQYFGPGTRLLVL.

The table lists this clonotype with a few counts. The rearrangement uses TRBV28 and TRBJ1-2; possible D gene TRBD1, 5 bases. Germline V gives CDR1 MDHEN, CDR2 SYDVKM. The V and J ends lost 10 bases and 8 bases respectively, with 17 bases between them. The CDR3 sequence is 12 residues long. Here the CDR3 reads CATGDRRRGYTF. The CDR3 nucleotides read TGTGCCACGGGGGACCGCCGGCGGGGCTACACCTTC.

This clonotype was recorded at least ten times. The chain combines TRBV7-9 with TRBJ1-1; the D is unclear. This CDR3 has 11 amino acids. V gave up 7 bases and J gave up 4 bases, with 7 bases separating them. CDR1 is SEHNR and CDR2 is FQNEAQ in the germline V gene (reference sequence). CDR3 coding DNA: TGTGCCAGCATTCGGGGCACTGAAGCTTTCTTT. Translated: CASIRGTEAFF.

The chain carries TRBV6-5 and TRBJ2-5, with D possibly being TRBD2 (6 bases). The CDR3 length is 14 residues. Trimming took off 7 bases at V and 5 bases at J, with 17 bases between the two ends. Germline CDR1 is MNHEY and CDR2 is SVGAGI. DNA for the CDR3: TGTGCCAGCACCCGAAGAGGGGAGGCTGAGACCCAGTACTTC. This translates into CASTRRGEAETQYF.

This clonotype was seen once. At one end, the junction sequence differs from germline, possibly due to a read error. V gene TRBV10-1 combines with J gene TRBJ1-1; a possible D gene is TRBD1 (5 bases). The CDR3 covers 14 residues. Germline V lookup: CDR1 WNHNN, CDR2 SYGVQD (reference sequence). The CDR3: CASSRGTLNTEAFF. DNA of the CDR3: TGTGCCAGCAGCCGAGGGACCTTGAACACTGAAGCTTTCTTT.

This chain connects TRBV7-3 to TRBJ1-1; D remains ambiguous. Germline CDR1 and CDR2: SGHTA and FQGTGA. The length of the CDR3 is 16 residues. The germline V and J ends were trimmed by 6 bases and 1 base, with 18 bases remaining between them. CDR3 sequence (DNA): TGTGCCAGCAGTTCGAATACAAGGGCCCCGAACACTGAAGCTTTCTTT. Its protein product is CASSSNTRAPNTEAFF.